A selection of T cell receptor beta chains follows, all from one sample in a study of shared clonotypes between healthy human individuals. Produced via immunoSEQ multiplex PCR; TCRdb's table is partial and in-frame only. The repertoire holds 550,000 to 800,000 clones, with roughly 70% as singletons. Sequences were obtained from memory CD4+ T cells sorted from blood. These receptors were collected from a woman aged 30 to 39 in good health. Both conserved end residues are part of each CDR3. The D gene is left open where the match is weak. Not every row has a clone size; where given, it reads once, few, many or a size class.

length	V	D	J	size	DNA	CDR3
13	TRBV14	NA	TRBJ1-1	few	TGTGCCAGCAGGCCTTTGGGTAACACTGAAGCTTTCTTT	CASRPLGNTEAFF
16	TRBV28	TRBD1	TRBJ2-7	NA	TGTGCCAGCAGTCAAACCGGACAGGCCTGGTGGAGTGAGCAGTACTTC	CASSQTGQAWWSEQYF
13	TRBV7-2	NA	TRBJ2-7	NA	TGTGCCAGCAGCTTAGTTCCTCTGGGGGGCGAACACTTC	CASSLVPLGGEHF
13	TRBV25-1	NA	TRBJ2-5	NA	TGTGCCAGCAGTGACAAGGGTAGGGAGACCCAGTACTTC	CASSDKGRETQYF
16	TRBV9	TRBD1	TRBJ2-3	once	TGTGCCAGCAGCCCTTTTGGGACAGGGGAGTTGGATACGCAGTATTTT	CASSPFGTGELDTQYF
13	TRBV7-2	NA	TRBJ1-2	NA	TGTGCCAGCAGCTTTCTGGGGTCGATTGGCTACACCTTC	CASSFLGSIGYTF
14	TRBV6-1	NA	TRBJ1-2	medium-sized	TGTGCCAGCAGTGGGACAGCGCCTAACTATGGCTACACCTTC	CASSGTAPNYGYTF
16	TRBV25-1	TRBD1	TRBJ2-7	NA	TGTGCCAGCTCAGCCGAGGGGGCAGACTCTGCTTACGAGCAGTACTTC	CASSAEGADSAYEQYF
15	TRBV7-9	NA	TRBJ2-5	few	TGTGCCAGCAGCTTAAACCCAGGCGTACAGGAGACCCAGTACTTC	CASSLNPGVQETQYF
14	TRBV5-1	NA	TRBJ1-4	NA	TGCGCCAGCAGCTTGGGGACAGTTGGTGAAAAACTGTTTTTT	CASSLGTVGEKLFF
11	TRBV2	NA	TRBJ2-1	NA	TGTGCCAGCAGTCAGACTAATGAGCAGTTCTTC	CASSQTNEQFF
15	TRBV7-2	NA	TRBJ2-7	NA	TGTGCCAGCAGCAGGAGCGTAATGACAGAGTCCGAGCAGTACTTC	CASSRSVMTESEQYF
16	TRBV28	TRBD1	TRBJ1-1	NA	TGTGCCAGCTGCCCCTCCACCGGGACAGCGAACACTGAAGCTTTCTTT	CASCPSTGTANTEAFF
13	TRBV28	NA	TRBJ2-3	NA	TGTGCCAGCAGCCCGACTAGCACAGATACGCAGTATTTT	CASSPTSTDTQYF
19	TRBV6-1	TRBD2	TRBJ2-7	NA	TGTGCCAGCAATCAAGCCGGGACTAGCGGGAGGGCAGGTGGCCACGAGCAGTACTTC	CASNQAGTSGRAGGHEQYF
15	TRBV11-2	NA	TRBJ2-1	NA	TGTGCCAGCAGCATGGATACTGGCTCCTACAATGAGCAGTTCTTC	CASSMDTGSYNEQFF
12	TRBV28	NA	TRBJ1-6	once	TGTGCCAGCAGTTACCCTGGGTTCCCCCTCCACTTT	CASSYPGFPLHF
11	TRBV7-9	NA	TRBJ2-4	NA	TGTGCCAGCAGCTTAGGTACCCTTCAGTACTTC	CASSLGTLQYF
15	TRBV27	TRBD1	TRBJ1-1	few	TGTGCCAGCAGTAACGGGGGACAGGGGGTTCGGAAAGCTTTCTTT	CASSNGGQGVRKAFF
16	TRBV14	TRBD2	TRBJ2-1	NA	TGTGCCAGCAGCCAATGGGGACTAGCGGGAAACAATGAGCAGTTCTTC	CASSQWGLAGNNEQFF
16	TRBV19	TRBD1	TRBJ2-4	NA	TGTGCCAGTAGTATGACAGGGGAGATAGCCAAAAACATTCAGTACTTC	CASSMTGEIAKNIQYF
15	TRBV7-2	NA	TRBJ2-5	few	TGTGCCAGCAGCCTGCCCGTAGGGGGAGTAGAGACCCAGTACTTC	CASSLPVGGVETQYF
11	TRBV20-1	NA	TRBJ2-7	NA	TGCAGTGCTACCCCCTACTACGAGCAGTACTTC	CSATPYYEQYF
14	TRBV6-1	NA	TRBJ1-2	NA	TGTGCCAGCACTTCAGCGTGGACCGCAAGTGGCTACACCTTC	CASTSAWTASGYTF
13	TRBV6-1	NA	TRBJ2-1	NA	TGTGCCAGCACTTCTACAGGGTACAATGAGCAGTTCTTC	CASTSTGYNEQFF
15	TRBV19	TRBD1	TRBJ2-2	NA	TGTGCCAGTAGTTGGGGGACAGGGGAAACCGGGGAGCTGTTTTTT	CASSWGTGETGELFF